Each of the 32 T cell receptor beta chains below was sequenced from the same sample in a study of CD8+CD57+ T cells in acquired aplastic anemia. Patients chosen for sequencing had CD8+CD57+ cells that had expanded, as shown by flow cytometry. TCR beta VDJ and CDR3 profiling used genomic DNA as template. TCRdb reprocessed the reads with MiXCR, giving one entry per CDR3 protein. Here the sample spans 200,000 to 300,000 distinct CDR3 sequences, roughly 82% being singletons. Sequencing used sorted CD4+, CD8+, or CD8+CD57+ T cells (not recorded which) from PBMCs. The receptors were sampled from a human donor with aplastic anemia.

To note about this clonotype: This CDR3 fails to terminate in the conserved phenylalanine or tryptophan, so it likely reflects a read error. The limits of the CDR3 on the DNA are not certain, so only TCRdb's listed CDR3 is given. This chain connects TRBV7-6 to TRBJ2-7; TRBD1, the table's D call, lacks a check against the DNA. The V gene's germline CDR1 is SGHVS and CDR2 FNYEAQ. 11 amino acids form the CDR3, both terminal residues included. CDR3: CASSPRNRPSL.

The chain is built from TRBV15 and TRBJ1-6, with a weak D call TRBD1 (6 bases). The germline CDR1 and CDR2 sequences are LNHNV and YYDKDF (reference sequence). V lost 4 bases and J lost 7, with 17 bases in between. The CDR3 spans 16 residues. The CDR3 region is CATSTDRNMKNSPLHF. CDR3 nucleotides: TGTGCCACCAGCACAGACAGGAACATGAAAAATTCACCCCTCCACTTT.

This chain joins TRBV20-1 and TRBJ2-5, with 11 bases identical to TRBD2. This CDR3 contains 15 residues. Trimming took 6 bases from V and 0 from J; bases not matched to a gene: 6. Germline CDR1 is DFQATT and CDR2 is SNEGSKA (reference sequence). CDR3 loop: CSARKLAGDQETQYF. CDR3 DNA sequence: TGCAGTGCGAGAAAACTAGCGGGGGACCAAGAGACCCAGTACTTC.

About this clonotype itself: Lacking the conserved final phenylalanine or tryptophan, this CDR3 likely reflects a read error. No DNA is shown, since the ends of the CDR3 on it are uncertain; the CDR3 is the one TCRdb lists. CDR3 residues: CASSVERSGTRYE. This sequence joins TRBV7-9 and TRBJ2-3; the D call of TRBD2 is as the table states it, not checked on the DNA. The germline gives CDR1 SEHNR, CDR2 FQNEAQ (reference sequence). The CDR3 comprises 13 residues, both ends counted.

This chain joins TRBV19 and TRBJ1-1; no clear D gene. This CDR3 contains 15 residues. Germline assignment: CDR1 LNHDA and CDR2 SQIVND (reference sequence). The V and J ends lost 4 bases and 3 bases respectively, with 15 bases between them. Written as DNA, the CDR3 is TGTGCCAGTAGTACTCACGGGAAACTGGACACTGAAGCTTTCTTT. Translated, it gives CASSTHGKLDTEAFF.

As regards this clonotype: Mismatch with germline at one junction end may stem from a read error. The chain joins TRBV2 to TRBJ2-1; 8 nucleotides align to TRBD2. The CDR3 length is 14 residues. CDR1 is SNHLY and CDR2 is FYNNEI in the germline V gene. The CDR3 bases are TGTGCCAGCAGCCACGGACTAGCCTACAATGAGCAGTTTTTC. Its translation is CASSHGLAYNEQFF.

V gene TRBV7-9 combines with J gene TRBJ2-7; 14 nucleotides line up with TRBD2. This CDR3 is 18 amino acids long. The V gene end was trimmed by 4 bases and the J gene end by 1 base; junction bases not matched to a gene: 9. Per the germline V gene, CDR1 is SEHNR and CDR2 is FQNEAQ (reference sequence). The chain's CDR3 is CASSSKTSGGALSYEQYF. For the CDR3, the DNA is TGTGCCAGCAGCTCAAAGACTAGCGGGGGGGCCCTTTCCTACGAGCAGTACTTC.

V and J are TRBV7-8 and TRBJ1-2; D is possibly TRBD1 (6 bases). Looked up from germline, CDR1 is SGHVS and CDR2 is FQNEAQ. The CDR3 runs to 15 residues. The V gene lost 1 base and the J gene lost 4 bases, with 13 bases spanning the gap. Here the CDR3 DNA reads TGTGCCAGCAGCTTAGAAATTAACAGGGCCTATGGCTACACCTTC. Protein: CASSLEINRAYGYTF.

This clonotype has at least ten counts. This chain joins TRBV5-1 and TRBJ2-1; D call uncertain. The CDR3 is made up of 17 amino acids. The V gene's germline CDR1 is SGHRS and CDR2 YFSETQ. Trimming left V 2 bases short and J 0 bases short, with 15 bases between. The CDR3 here is CASSLIDFPSSYNEQFF. CDR3 in DNA: TGCGCCAGCAGCTTAATTGACTTCCCGAGCTCCTACAATGAGCAGTTCTTC.

The J gene is TRBJ2-3, the V gene TRBV9, with TRBD2 matching 8 bases. The J segment lost 14 bases and the V segment lost 4 bases, leaving 15 bases of the junction unmatched. Germline CDR1 is SGDLS and CDR2 is YYNGEE. The CDR3 covers 14 residues. DNA of the CDR3: TGTGCCAGCAGCTTAGCGGGGAGTCTTCAGAACTTGTATTTT. Its protein is CASSLAGSLQNLYF.

In regard to this clonotype: The junction does not match germline at one end; this may be a read error. CDR3 nucleotide sequence: TGTGCCAGCAGCCATCCTATGACAGGCGGGCGGGATTTT. This codes for CASSHPMTGGRDF. The V call is TRBV7-9, the J call TRBJ2-3; perhaps TRBD1 as D (6 bases). CDR1 SEHNR and CDR2 FQNEAQ come from the germline V gene (reference sequence). The CDR3 totals 13 residues.

The rearrangement joins TRBV5-1 to TRBJ2-1; TRBD2 is a possible D gene (5 bases). This CDR3 is 13 amino acids long. The V gene lost 0 bases and the J gene lost 12 bases, with 13 bases spanning the gap. Germline lookup yields CDR1 SGHRS and CDR2 YFSETQ. The CDR3 DNA is TGCGCCAGCAGCTTGGTAGCGACCAGCTCGCAGTTCTTC. Protein sequence: CASSLVATSSQFF.

The chain uses TRBV7-9 and TRBJ1-4; D is unclear. The germline V and J ends were trimmed by 1 base and 0 bases, with 9 bases remaining between them. There are 16 residues in the CDR3. In germline, CDR1 is SEHNR, CDR2 FQNEAQ (reference sequence). In nucleotides, the CDR3 is TGTGCCAGCAGCTTAGGGCAGGTTGCAACTAATGAAAAACTGTTTTTT. Encoded protein: CASSLGQVATNEKLFF.

V and J are TRBV7-8 and TRBJ2-3; D is possibly TRBD1 or TRBD2 (5 bases each). The germline V gene has CDR1 SGHVS and CDR2 FQNEAQ. The V gene lost 2 bases and the J gene lost 15 bases, with 24 bases spanning the gap. The CDR3 is made up of 15 amino acids. The DNA of the CDR3 is TGTGCCAGCAGCTTAACGAGAGGGACCGATACGCAGTATTATTTT. Translated, it gives CASSLTRGTDTQYYF. The variable domain in full, with the rest retrieved from reference TRBV7-8 and TRBJ2-3, is GAGVSQSPRYKVAKRGQDVALRCDPISGHVSLFWYQQALGQGPEFLTYFQNEAQLDKSGLPSDRFFAERPEGSVSTLKIQRTQQEDSAVYLCASSLTRGTDTQYYFGPGTRLTVL.

This clonotype was picked up a small number of times. V is TRBV29-1 and J is TRBJ2-1, with D perhaps matching TRBD1 (7 bases). CDR3 length: 13 residues. V lost 6 bases to trimming and J lost 3 bases, with 12 bases between them. Germline lookup yields CDR1 SQVTM and CDR2 ANQGSEA. CDR3 in DNA: TGCAGCGTCCAGGGGGGAAACTACAATGAGCAGTTCTTC. This sequence encodes CSVQGGNYNEQFF.

This chain uses TRBV7-2 with TRBJ1-2; D might be TRBD1 (5 bases). V lost 0 bases, J lost 11 bases, and 22 bases lay in between. There are 16 residues in the CDR3. Germline V gene sequence: CDR1 SGHTA, CDR2 FQGNSA. The CDR3 sequence is CASSLAGGALVYDYTF. The CDR3 DNA is TGTGCCAGCAGCTTAGCGGGGGGTGCCCTCGTGTATGATTACACCTTC. The full variable domain, completed using reference TRBV7-2 and TRBJ1-2, is GAGVSQSPSNKVTEKGKDVELRCDPISGHTALYWYRQSLGQGLEFLIYFQGNSAPDKSGLPSDRFSAERTGGSVSTLTIQRTQQEDSAVYLCASSLAGGALVYDYTFGSGTRLTVV.

The genes are TRBV5-4 and TRBJ2-6; 9 bases agree with TRBD2. The CDR3 is 16 residues long. CDR1 is SGHNT and CDR2 is YYREEE in the germline V gene (reference sequence). With V trimmed by 4 bases and J by 4 bases, 6 bases remained unmatched. CDR3 residues: CASSNSGSYGANVLTF. The DNA for the CDR3 is TGTGCCAGCAGCAATAGCGGGAGCTACGGGGCCAACGTCCTGACTTTC.

For this clonotype: Germline is not matched at one junction end, which may reflect a read error. This rearrangement joins TRBV9 to TRBJ2-3; the D gene could be TRBD1 or TRBD2 (5 bases each). The CDR3 runs 14 residues. Germline-derived CDR1 and CDR2 are SGDLS and YYNGEE. The CDR3 protein is CASSLDSGPYTSHF. CDR3 in DNA: TGTGCCAGCAGCTTAGACAGCGGTCCCTATACGTCACATTTT.

Worth noting for this clonotype: In this CDR3 the conserved last residue, phenylalanine or tryptophan, is missing, so a read error is likely. The DNA is left out, because the CDR3 cannot be placed on it with certainty; the CDR3 is given as TCRdb lists it. This sequence joins TRBV7-8 and TRBJ2-1. Germline-derived CDR1 and CDR2 are SGHVS and FQNEAQ. Both ends counted, the CDR3 spans 13 residues. The CDR3 loop reads CASSVAGIHEKQY.

On this clonotype itself: Lacking the conserved final phenylalanine or tryptophan, this CDR3 likely reflects a read error. This rearrangement joins TRBV7-8 to TRBJ1-2; D is unresolved. CDR3 length: 16 amino acids. The V end was cut by 3 bases, the J end by 5 bases, with 19 bases between. In germline, CDR1 is SGHVS, CDR2 FQNEAQ. This chain's CDR3 is CASSLERGGVAYGYTL. Here the CDR3 DNA reads TGTGCCAGCAGCTTGGAGAGAGGCGGCGTCGCGTATGGCTACACCCTC.

The chain is built from TRBV2 and TRBJ2-7; D gene unclear. Germline V gene lookup returns CDR1 SNHLY and CDR2 FYNNEI. The CDR3 has 13 residues. The CDR3 reads CASSDRSAYKQYV. The CDR3 bases are TGTGCCAGCAGCGACCGGAGCGCATATAAGCAGTATGTC.

As for this clonotype: One end of the junction fails to match germline, which may point to a read error. The gene calls are TRBV7-8 and TRBJ2-3; D gene uncertain. This CDR3 has 14 residues. Germline V lookup: CDR1 SGHVS, CDR2 FQNEAQ. The CDR3 spells CASSFDAGGTTQSF. In DNA, the CDR3 is TGTGCCAGCAGCTTTGATGCAGGCGGCACTACGCAGTCCTTT.

Turning to this clonotype: The junction differs from germline at one of its ends, possibly a read error. The chain is built from TRBV15 and TRBJ2-3; D may be TRBD2 (5 bases). The CDR3 length is 14 residues. Germline V CDR1 and CDR2: LNHNV, YYDKDF (reference sequence). In DNA, the CDR3 is TGTGCCACCAGCATAGCGAGTCGTCAAGATACGCAGTATTTC. Translated: CATSIASRQDTQYF. The full variable domain, its missing parts supplied by reference TRBV15 and TRBJ2-3, is DAMVIQNPRYQVTQFGKPVTLSCSQTLNHNVMYWYQQKSSQAPKLLFHYYDKDFNNEADTPDNFQSRRPNTSFCFLDIRSPGLGDTAMYLCATSIASRQDTQYFGPGTRLTVL.

For this clonotype: The conserved final phenylalanine or tryptophan is absent from the CDR3, which likely points to a read error. The DNA is left out, because the CDR3 cannot be placed on it with certainty; the CDR3 is given as TCRdb lists it. J is TRBJ2-2 and V is TRBV7-8; TRBD1, the D gene given by the table, was not confirmed from the DNA. The CDR3 contains 12 residues when both ends are counted. CDR1 is SGHVS and CDR2 is FQNEAQ in the germline V gene. The CDR3 sequence: CASSLARGDDTL.

On this clonotype: One end of the junction is discordant with germline, which a read error may explain. The chain recombines TRBV19 with TRBJ1-5; no reliable D call. Looked up from germline, CDR1 is LNHDA and CDR2 is SQIVND (reference sequence). The CDR3 runs to 15 residues. CDR3 DNA sequence: TGTGCCAGTAGTATAGCTGGCGTTTCCTACCAGGCCCAGTTTTTC. It specifies CASSIAGVSYQAQFF. The variable domain in full, with the rest retrieved from reference TRBV19 and TRBJ1-5, is DGGITQSPKYLFRKEGQNVTLSCEQNLNHDAMYWYRQDPGQGLRLIYYSQIVNDFQKGDIAEGYSVSREKKESFPLTVTSAQKNPTAFYLCASSIAGVSYQAQFFGDGTRLSIL.

This clonotype has only a few counts. A read error may explain this, as a much larger clone is one base away. The chain couples TRBV5-4 to TRBJ1-2; no clear D. Germline V gene lookup returns CDR1 SGHNT and CDR2 YYREEE (reference sequence). Trimming pared 2 bases from V and 7 bases from J, leaving 12 bases between. The CDR3 sequence is 13 residues long. This CDR3 reads CASSFTSGGGYTF. In nucleotides, the CDR3 is TGTGCCAGCAGCTTTACTAGCGGAGGTGGCTACACCTTC.

J is TRBJ2-3 and V is TRBV11-3; 10 bases match TRBD2. The CDR3 has 15 residues. Per the germline V gene, CDR1 is SGHNT and CDR2 is YENEEA. V was pared by 6 bases and J by 8 bases, with 11 bases of the junction left unmatched. The CDR3 DNA follows: TGTGCCAGCAGACAGAGCGGGGGGGCCACTAGTACGCAGTATTTT. As protein: CASRQSGGATSTQYF. The variable domain in full, completed from reference TRBV11-3 and TRBJ2-3, reads EAGVVQSPRYKIIEKKQPVAFWCNPISGHNTLYWYLQNLGQGPELLIRYENEEAVDDSQLPKDRFSAERLKGVDSTLKIQPAELGDSAVYLCASRQSGGATSTQYFGPGTRLTVL.

The chain recombines TRBV5-8 with TRBJ1-4; unclear D gene. This CDR3 contains 13 residues. V was cut by 5 bases and J by 8 bases, with 13 bases left in between. Germline CDR1 SGHTS, CDR2 YDEGEE. The CDR3 sequence is CASSEILREKLFF. The CDR3 nucleotides are TGTGCCAGCAGTGAGATTCTGCGGGAAAAACTGTTTTTT.

The rearrangement joins TRBV9 to TRBJ2-3; maybe TRBD2 (6 bases). The length of the CDR3 is 15 residues. Trimming took 5 bases from V and 12 from J, leaving 25 bases between them. Per germline, CDR1 SGDLS and CDR2 YYNGEE. CDR3 in DNA: TGTGCCAGCAGAGCAGGGAGGAACATTCAGTACTTCCAGTATTTT. Residues: CASRAGRNIQYFQYF.

In the case of this clonotype: A read error may produce the germline difference seen at one junction end. This rearrangement joins TRBV5-1 to TRBJ2-7; the D is unclear. This CDR3 region has 10 residues. Germline V gene data show CDR1 as SGHRS and CDR2 as YFSETQ. The CDR3 coding sequence is TGCGCCAGCAGCTCCCACGAGCAGTACTTC. Translating gives CASSSHEQYF.

This chain uses TRBV24-1 with TRBJ2-7; no clear D. The V end was cut by 4 bases, the J end by 5 bases, with 2 bases between. The CDR3 length is 10 residues. Looked up from germline, CDR1 is KGHDR and CDR2 is SFDVKD. CDR3 DNA sequence: TGTGCCACCAGTGAGGACGAGCAGTACTTC. Its protein is CATSEDEQYF.

V usage is TRBV7-8 and J usage is TRBJ1-1; D might be TRBD1 (6 bases). This CDR3 has 15 amino acids. Trimming left V 1 base short and J 13 bases short, with 22 bases between. CDR1 and CDR2 from the germline V gene are SGHVS and FQNEAQ. The CDR3 DNA sequence: TGTGCCAGCAGCTTAGAGCGAACAGGGAACACTCAGGATTTCTTT. Its translation is CASSLERTGNTQDFF.